Shown below are 30 T cell receptor beta chains from a single sample sequenced in a study of cytomegalovirus exposure and HLA in healthy donors. This PCR relied on a set of 60 Vbeta primers and 13 Jbeta primers. Assay: immunoSEQ multiplex PCR; the TCRdb copy retains only in-frame clones and omits some. The data hold around 130,000 clones, with approximately 80% observed a single time. Sequencing was carried out using PBMCs. The receptor source for this set is a man aged 40-49 years in good health and CMV-seronegative.

This clone showed up just a few times. V gene TRBV9 combines with J gene TRBJ2-3, with D unclear. There are 14 residues in the CDR3. CDR1 and CDR2 from the germline V gene are SGDLS and YYNGEE. The V gene lost 3 bases and the J gene lost 2 bases, with 10 bases spanning the gap. Here the CDR3 reads CASSEQATTDTQYF. The CDR3 DNA reads as TGTGCCAGCAGCGAGCAGGCTACCACAGATACGCAGTATTTT.

The chain employs TRBV29-1 and TRBJ2-7, with 7 bases that match TRBD1. In germline, CDR1 is SQVTM, CDR2 ANQGSEA. This CDR3 comprises 11 residues. The J segment lost 7 bases and the V segment lost 2 bases, leaving 2 bases of the junction unmatched. CDR3 sequence: CSVERGQEQYF. The CDR3 DNA reads as TGCAGCGTTGAAAGGGGACAGGAGCAGTACTTC.

V usage is TRBV27 and J usage is TRBJ2-7; possibly TRBD2 for D (5 bases). The length of the CDR3 is 14 residues. V was clipped by 3 bases and J by 7 bases, with 16 bases between them. From germline, CDR1 is MNHEY and CDR2 SMNVEV (reference sequence). CDR3 sequence reads: CASSFRGTSGEQYF. CDR3 coding DNA: TGTGCCAGCAGTTTTAGAGGCACCTCGGGGGAGCAGTACTTC.

The J gene is TRBJ2-2, the V gene TRBV9; D call uncertain. Germline V gene lookup returns CDR1 SGDLS and CDR2 YYNGEE. V was cut by 3 bases and J by 2 bases, with 5 bases left in between. CDR3 length equals 13 residues. CDR3 coding DNA: TGTGCCAGCAGCGGAGCCAACACCGGGGAGCTGTTTTTT. Translation: CASSGANTGELFF.

The genes are TRBV10-3 and TRBJ2-3; no clear D gene. CDR1 and CDR2 (germline): ENHRY, SYGVKD. Trimming stripped 2 bases from V and 2 bases from J, with 5 bases between. CDR3 size: 13 residues. The CDR3 here is CAISEMATDTQYF. The CDR3 coding sequence is TGTGCCATCAGTGAGATGGCCACAGATACGCAGTATTTT.

The V gene is TRBV28, the J gene TRBJ1-5; D unclear. CDR3 length: 14 residues. V lost 6 bases and J 7 bases, leaving 16 bases between the germline ends. Germline CDR1 reads MDHEN; CDR2 reads SYDVKM. The CDR3 sequence: CASSKESRRQPQHF. The CDR3 nucleotides are TGTGCCAGCAGCAAGGAGAGTAGGCGGCAGCCCCAGCATTTT.

A remark on this clone: At one end, the junction sequence differs from germline, possibly due to a read error. The genes are TRBV6-5 and TRBJ2-4; no reliable D call. The germline CDR1 and CDR2 sequences are MNHEY and SVGAGI. The CDR3 covers 13 residues. The CDR3 region is CASSYSGENSQYF. Here the CDR3 DNA reads TGTGCCAGCAGTTACTCGGGTGAAAACAGTCAGTACTTC.

V is TRBV6-5 and J is TRBJ2-3; D is perhaps TRBD1 (5 bases). Germline CDR1 is MNHEY and CDR2 is SVGAGI. The germline V and J ends were trimmed by 4 bases and 1 base, with 15 bases remaining between them. CDR3 length: 16 amino acids. The CDR3 coding sequence is TGTGCCAGCAGTTTATATAGGGGCTCGGGCACAGATACGCAGTATTTT. Residues: CASSLYRGSGTDTQYF.

The chain links TRBV7-2 to TRBJ1-2; 9 positions match TRBD1. V was clipped by 4 bases and J by 7 bases; unmatched bases: 7. The length of the CDR3 is 14 residues. Per the germline V gene, CDR1 is SGHTA and CDR2 is FQGNSA. CDR3 region: CASSYKGQGLGYTF. In DNA form, the CDR3 reads TGTGCCAGCAGCTACAAAGGACAGGGGCTTGGCTACACCTTC.

The chain recombines TRBV27 with TRBJ1-3, with 9 nucleotides matching TRBD1. The trim removed 6 bases at V and 0 bases at J, leaving 6 bases unmatched. Germline-derived CDR1 and CDR2 are MNHEY and SMNVEV (reference sequence). The CDR3 extends over 16 amino acids. The CDR3 region is CASRSGTGTSGNTIYF. Here the CDR3 DNA reads TGTGCCAGCAGGTCCGGGACAGGGACCTCTGGAAACACCATATATTTT.

The chain combines TRBV30 with TRBJ1-3; no firm D call. Looked up from germline, CDR1 is GTSNPN and CDR2 is SVGIG (reference sequence). V gave up 2 bases and J gave up 5 bases, with 16 bases separating them. CDR3 length equals 15 residues. Here the CDR3 reads CAWSLPPGDRNTIYF. The CDR3 DNA sequence: TGTGCCTGGAGTTTACCCCCAGGCGACAGAAACACCATATATTTT.

This sequence joins TRBV4-3 and TRBJ2-1, with TRBD2 identical over 8 bases. CDR3 length equals 17 residues. CDR1 and CDR2 (germline): LGHNA, YSLEER. The trim removed 1 base at V and 3 bases at J, leaving 8 bases unmatched. CDR3 sequence: CASSQAPPSGLYNEQFF. The CDR3 coding sequence is TGCGCCAGCAGCCAAGCCCCCCCTAGCGGGCTCTACAATGAGCAGTTCTTC.

V and J are TRBV28 and TRBJ1-5; possibly TRBD1 for D (6 bases). The CDR3 consists of 14 residues. Germline V CDR1 and CDR2: MDHEN, SYDVKM. Deletions cut 2 bases from V and 9 bases from J, with 14 bases between. CDR3 loop: CASSLGGVGRPQHF. The CDR3 nucleotides read TGTGCCAGCAGTTTAGGGGGCGTAGGCAGGCCCCAGCATTTT. The full variable domain, completed using reference TRBV28 and TRBJ1-5, is DVKVTQSSRYLVKRTGEKVFLECVQDMDHENMFWYRQDPGLGLRLIYFSYDVKMKEKGDIPEGYSVSREKKERFSLILESASTNQTSMYLCASSLGGVGRPQHFGDGTRLSIL.

This chain links TRBV6-5 with TRBJ1-2, with 7 bases fitting TRBD1. The CDR3 consists of 15 residues. Looked up from germline, CDR1 is MNHEY and CDR2 is SVGAGI. Trimming took 6 bases from V and 2 from J; bases not matched to a gene: 9. The CDR3 DNA reads as TGTGCCAGCAGCCTCACAGGGGTCGCCAACTATGGCTACACCTTC. It is translated as CASSLTGVANYGYTF.

CDR3 region: CSVGTDIYEQYF. The CDR3 DNA sequence: TGCAGCGTTGGAACGGACATCTACGAGCAGTACTTC. The chain combines TRBV29-1 with TRBJ2-7, with D perhaps TRBD1 (5 bases). The V end lost 4 bases, the J end lost 3 bases, and 10 bases lay between the germline ends. The CDR3 contains 12 residues. The V gene's germline CDR1 is SQVTM and CDR2 ANQGSEA.

The CDR3 sequence is CASSLVSLGGTYEQYF. CDR3 DNA: TGTGCCAGCAGCTTAGTCTCCCTGGGGGGGACCTACGAGCAGTACTTC. The chain recombines TRBV7-2 with TRBJ2-7, with TRBD2 matching over 7 bases. CDR1 SGHTA and CDR2 FQGNSA come from the germline V gene. The CDR3 is 16 amino acids. J lost 2 bases, V lost 1 base, and 8 bases had no gene match.

This chain uses TRBV19 with TRBJ2-7; 10 bases match TRBD1. V dropped 4 bases and J dropped 3; count of bases not matched to a gene: 3. The CDR3 has 14 residues. Germline V lookup: CDR1 LNHDA, CDR2 SQIVND (reference sequence). CDR3 sequence (DNA): TGTGCCAGTAGTAGGGACAGGGGCTTCTACGAGCAGTACTTC. Residues: CASSRDRGFYEQYF.

This clone was seen more than once but under ten times. The J gene is TRBJ2-7, the V gene TRBV5-1; TRBD2 aligns across 12 bases. V gave up 0 bases and J gave up 1 base; unmatched junction bases: 5. This CDR3 contains 17 residues. CDR1 is SGHRS and CDR2 is YFSETQ in the germline V gene. The CDR3 DNA sequence: TGCGCCAGCAGCTTGGGACTAGCGGGGGAACTTTCCTACGAGCAGTACTTC. Translated, it gives CASSLGLAGELSYEQYF.

This rearrangement joins TRBV30 to TRBJ2-1; the D is unclear. Trimming left V 3 bases short and J 6 bases short, with 9 bases between. The CDR3 runs 12 residues. The germline CDR1 and CDR2 sequences are GTSNPN and SVGIG (reference sequence). CDR3 nucleotides: TGTGCCTGGAGCCATCCCAGCAATGAGCAGTTCTTC. This encodes CAWSHPSNEQFF.

The V gene is TRBV5-5, the J gene TRBJ1-5, with TRBD1 as a possible D gene (6 bases). Germline CDR1 reads SGHKS; CDR2 reads YYEKEE (reference sequence). CDR3 length: 15 residues. Deletions cut 0 bases from V and 6 bases from J, with 13 bases between. CDR3 DNA: TGTGCCAGCAGCTTGGGATCAACAGGGATTCAGCCCCAGCATTTT. It encodes CASSLGSTGIQPQHF.

This sequence joins TRBV2 and TRBJ2-1; D uncertain. The CDR3 extends over 12 amino acids. Germline V gene lookup returns CDR1 SNHLY and CDR2 FYNNEI. The V end was cut by 6 bases, the J end by 6 bases, with 9 bases between. CDR3 protein: CASSVYGNEQFF. CDR3 nucleotides: TGTGCCAGCAGCGTGTACGGCAATGAGCAGTTCTTC.

The gene calls are TRBV6-5 and TRBJ2-3; possibly TRBD1 for D (6 bases). The CDR3 is 15 residues long. Trimming removed 2 bases at V and 1 base at J, with 10 bases between. Looked up from germline, CDR1 is MNHEY and CDR2 is SVGAGI. The CDR3 here is CASSYQGTGTDTQYF. The CDR3 nucleotides read TGTGCCAGCAGTTACCAGGGGACCGGCACAGATACGCAGTATTTT.

The DNA of the CDR3 is TGCAGCGTTGACGAGCGCGTGGACACTGAAGCTTTCTTT. Its translation: CSVDERVDTEAFF. The rearrangement uses TRBV29-1 and TRBJ1-1; no definite D call. This CDR3 comprises 13 residues. The V end was cut by 3 bases, the J end by 3 bases, with 11 bases between. Germline CDR1 reads SQVTM; CDR2 reads ANQGSEA.

The chain joins TRBV5-6 to TRBJ2-7, with D unclear. CDR3 length: 15 amino acids. The germline V gene encodes CDR1 SGHDT and CDR2 YYEEEE. Trimming removed 0 bases at V and 0 bases at J, with 10 bases between. CDR3 amino acids: CASSLGVWSSYEQYF. The CDR3 region has the DNA TGTGCCAGCAGCTTGGGCGTTTGGAGCTCCTACGAGCAGTACTTC.

This chain joins TRBV6-5 and TRBJ1-2; D may be TRBD1 (6 bases). This CDR3 spans 15 amino acids. In germline, CDR1 is MNHEY, CDR2 SVGAGI. Trimming removed 0 bases from V and 4 bases from J, with 12 bases in between. The CDR3 region is CASSYSVGTPYGYTF. The DNA of the CDR3 is TGTGCCAGCAGTTACTCGGTCGGGACACCCTATGGCTACACCTTC.

This clone was seen more than once but under ten times. This chain joins TRBV27 and TRBJ2-1; the match to TRBD2 covers 8 bases. The CDR3 covers 16 residues. Trimming took 4 bases from V and 6 from J; bases not matched to a gene: 11. CDR1 is MNHEY, CDR2 SMNVEV, per germline (reference sequence). CDR3 DNA: TGTGCCAGCAGTTATACTATAGCGGGAACTTTCAATGAGCAGTTCTTC. It encodes CASSYTIAGTFNEQFF.

This clone came up once. The chain has TRBV4-2 and TRBJ2-2; 11 nucleotides line up with TRBD2. CDR3 length: 15 amino acids. Looked up from germline, CDR1 is LGHNA and CDR2 is YNFKEQ. The V gene end was trimmed by 4 bases and the J gene end by 5 bases; junction bases not matched to a gene: 3. The CDR3 loop is CASSPRTSGTGELFF. The CDR3 region has the DNA TGTGCCAGCAGCCCGAGGACTAGCGGGACCGGGGAGCTGTTTTTT.

A few counts support this clone. The chain employs TRBV27 and TRBJ2-7; D is ambiguous. The CDR3 is 13 amino acids. CDR1 MNHEY and CDR2 SMNVEV come from the germline V gene (reference sequence). V lost 3 bases and J 0 bases, leaving 6 bases between the germline ends. The CDR3 loop is CASSFGHSYEQYF. CDR3 DNA sequence: TGTGCCAGCAGTTTCGGTCACTCCTACGAGCAGTACTTC.

This clone was observed once. J is TRBJ1-6 and V is TRBV10-3; tentative D call: TRBD1 (5 bases). The germline V and J ends were trimmed by 2 bases and 7 bases, with 12 bases remaining between them. Per the germline V gene, CDR1 is ENHRY and CDR2 is SYGVKD. The CDR3 runs to 15 residues. CDR3 in amino acids: CAISETGPPNSPLHF. CDR3 nucleotides: TGTGCCATCAGTGAGACAGGCCCCCCCAATTCACCCCTCCACTTT.

The chain employs TRBV9 and TRBJ2-1; 10 bases align to TRBD2. The CDR3 loop spans 16 amino acids. In germline, CDR1 is SGDLS, CDR2 YYNGEE. V lost 1 base, J lost 7 bases, and 8 bases stayed unmatched. The CDR3, as DNA: TGTGCCAGCAGCGTAAGGGTGCTAGCGGGAGAGAATGAGCAGTTCTTC. Translating gives CASSVRVLAGENEQFF.